These 32 T cell receptor beta chains were sequenced from one sample in a study of cytomegalovirus exposure and HLA in healthy donors. Vbeta (60) and Jbeta (13) primers were used in the PCR. Sequenced by immunoSEQ multiplex PCR; TCRdb stores in-frame clones only, minus some. This table holds about 160,000 clones, roughly four fifths found once. Source material: PBMCs. The receptors stem from a woman aged 45-59 years in good health and CMV-seronegative.

This clone showed up just once. V gene TRBV7-2 combines with J gene TRBJ2-7, with D hard to call. The length of the CDR3 is 14 residues. The germline CDR1 and CDR2 sequences are SGHTA and FQGNSA. Trimming removed 0 bases from V and 4 bases from J, with 10 bases in between. The CDR3 loop is CASSLAGQLYEQYF. As DNA, the CDR3 is TGTGCCAGCAGCTTAGCTGGGCAATTATACGAGCAGTACTTC.

The genes are TRBV6-1 and TRBJ2-5; D is ambiguous. Trimming cost V 7 bases and J 5 bases, with 8 bases left between them. CDR3 length equals 11 residues. Germline CDR1 and CDR2: MNHNS and SASEGT. CDR3 sequence: CASIFLETQYF. The CDR3 region has the DNA TGTGCCAGCATCTTTTTGGAGACCCAGTACTTC.

This chain joins TRBV7-2 and TRBJ2-3, with D possibly TRBD1 on 5 matching bases. Germline V gene lookup returns CDR1 SGHTA and CDR2 FQGNSA. Trimming removed 2 bases at V and 5 bases at J, with 17 bases between. The CDR3 length is 16 residues. CDR3 in amino acids: CASSLRTGARGDTQYF. As DNA, the CDR3 is TGTGCCAGCAGCTTAAGAACTGGGGCGCGTGGAGATACGCAGTATTTT. Filled out from reference TRBV7-2 and TRBJ2-3, the complete variable domain reads GAGVSQSPSNKVTEKGKDVELRCDPISGHTALYWYRQSLGQGLEFLIYFQGNSAPDKSGLPSDRFSAERTGGSVSTLTIQRTQQEDSAVYLCASSLRTGARGDTQYFGPGTRLTVL.

The J gene is TRBJ1-5, the V gene TRBV5-6; D is unresolved. The CDR3 spans 14 residues. Germline values: CDR1 SGHDT, CDR2 YYEEEE. Trimming removed 0 bases at V and 4 bases at J, with 8 bases between. The CDR3 region has the DNA TGTGCCAGCAGCTTGGGTCAGTTAAATCAGCCCCAGCATTTT. Amino acid sequence: CASSLGQLNQPQHF.

This sequence joins TRBV2 and TRBJ1-4; D uncertain. The CDR3 totals 15 residues. The germline V and J ends were trimmed by 7 bases and 3 bases, with 15 bases remaining between them. Per the germline V gene, CDR1 is SNHLY and CDR2 is FYNNEI. The CDR3 nucleotides read TGTGCCAGCACTCCCCTCGGAGCCTCTAATGAAAAACTGTTTTTT. It specifies CASTPLGASNEKLFF.

V usage is TRBV7-2 and J usage is TRBJ1-1; tentatively, D is TRBD1 (5 bases). With 0 bases removed from V and 3 bases from J, the gap between germline ends came to 11 bases. Germline V gene data show CDR1 as SGHTA and CDR2 as FQGNSA. The length of the CDR3 is 15 residues. The CDR3 loop is CASSLAGRADTEAFF. The CDR3 nucleotides read TGTGCCAGCAGCTTAGCCGGCAGGGCGGACACTGAAGCTTTCTTT. Filled out from reference TRBV7-2 and TRBJ1-1, the complete variable domain reads GAGVSQSPSNKVTEKGKDVELRCDPISGHTALYWYRQSLGQGLEFLIYFQGNSAPDKSGLPSDRFSAERTGGSVSTLTIQRTQQEDSAVYLCASSLAGRADTEAFFGQGTRLTVV.

The CDR3, as DNA: TGCGCCAGCAGCTTGGGGACTAGCGGGGGCCTAGGAAAATACAATGAGCAGTTCTTC. Encoded protein: CASSLGTSGGLGKYNEQFF. The chain carries TRBV5-1 and TRBJ2-1; 13 bases fit TRBD2. The V gene's germline CDR1 is SGHRS and CDR2 YFSETQ. The CDR3 sequence is 19 residues long. After removal of 0 bases from V and 4 bases from J, the junction contained 10 bases not matched to a gene. Combining the CDR3 with reference TRBV5-1 and TRBJ2-1 gives the whole variable domain KAGVTQTPRYLIKTRGQQVTLSCSPISGHRSVSWYQQTPGQGLQFLFEYFSETQRNKGNFPGRFSGRQFSNSRSEMNVSTLELGDSALYLCASSLGTSGGLGKYNEQFFGPGTRLTVL.

The chain joins TRBV5-6 to TRBJ2-7; TRBD1 matches 8 bases. Germline V CDR1 and CDR2: SGHDT, YYEEEE. This CDR3 is 14 amino acids long. Losses at the gene ends were 4 bases for V and 11 bases for J; bases not matched to a gene: 14. This CDR3 reads CASSPEGGGQEKYF. DNA of the CDR3: TGTGCCAGCAGCCCGGAAGGAGGGGGACAGGAGAAGTACTTC.

V is TRBV27 and J is TRBJ2-5; D gene uncertain. Gene TRBJ2-7 matches the end of the DNA better, so the J call may be wrong. The CDR3 is made up of 11 amino acids. Looked up from germline, CDR1 is MNHEY and CDR2 is SMNVEV (reference sequence). The CDR3 loop is CASSSNYEQYF. The CDR3 coding sequence is TGTGCCAGCAGTTCCAACTACGAGCAGTACTTC.

This clone was recorded only once. The chain is built from TRBV18 and TRBJ1-2; a weak D match, TRBD1 (6 bases). Per the germline V gene, CDR1 is KGHSH and CDR2 is LQKENI. Trimming pared 0 bases from V and 6 bases from J, leaving 11 bases between. The CDR3 is 14 residues long. Here the CDR3 reads CASSPPIGTNGYTF. The CDR3 nucleotides read TGTGCCAGCTCACCACCGATCGGGACAAATGGCTACACCTTC.

This chain joins TRBV10-3 and TRBJ1-1; 7 bases fit TRBD1. Trimming took 6 bases from V and 5 from J; bases not matched to a gene: 9. Germline V gene data show CDR1 as ENHRY and CDR2 as SYGVKD. This CDR3 comprises 14 residues. The CDR3 reads CAISLGGADTEAFF. CDR3 DNA sequence: TGTGCCATCAGCCTAGGGGGCGCAGATACTGAAGCTTTCTTT.

The chain links TRBV4-1 to TRBJ2-1; no clear D. CDR1 is MGHRA, CDR2 YSYEKL, per germline. The V end was cut by 4 bases, the J end by 3 bases, with 7 bases between. The CDR3 has 13 amino acids. The DNA for the CDR3 is TGCGCCAGCAGCCTTAGTCTCTACAATGAGCAGTTCTTC. This translates into CASSLSLYNEQFF.

The chain joins TRBV5-1 to TRBJ2-7; TRBD2 matches 8 bases. V trimming: 0 bases; J trimming: 4 bases; junction bases outside the gene matches: 6. Germline V lookup: CDR1 SGHRS, CDR2 YFSETQ. The CDR3 contains 15 residues. Written as DNA, the CDR3 is TGCGCCAGCAGCTTGGCCAGCGGGAGTCATTACGAGCAGTACTTC. Its protein is CASSLASGSHYEQYF.

The chain employs TRBV5-1 and TRBJ2-7; 10 nucleotides match TRBD2. CDR3 length: 16 residues. V dropped 4 bases and J dropped 5; count of bases not matched to a gene: 12. The germline gives CDR1 SGHRS, CDR2 YFSETQ. The CDR3 DNA is TGCGCCAGCAGCCCCCTAGCGGGGGACGTCAGGCACGAGCAGTACTTC. This gives the protein CASSPLAGDVRHEQYF.

A few counts support this clone. The chain employs TRBV10-3 and TRBJ2-1; 7 bases map to TRBD2. Germline V gives CDR1 ENHRY, CDR2 SYGVKD. This CDR3 has 16 amino acids. J gave up 3 bases and V 10 bases, and 15 bases lay outside the gene matches. The CDR3 sequence is CASNPWGAGSYNEQFF. The CDR3 coding sequence is TGTGCCAGCAATCCTTGGGGAGCGGGAAGCTACAATGAGCAGTTCTTC.

V gene TRBV19 combines with J gene TRBJ2-3; no reliable D call. This CDR3 spans 13 amino acids. The V end lost 6 bases, the J end lost 4 bases, and 11 bases lay between the germline ends. In germline, CDR1 is LNHDA, CDR2 SQIVND (reference sequence). The CDR3 DNA sequence: TGTGCCAGTAGCCCGGCGGTGTCAGATACGCAGTATTTT. It encodes CASSPAVSDTQYF.

V and J are TRBV9 and TRBJ2-7, with 8 nucleotides matching TRBD1. V gave up 2 bases and J gave up 2 bases; unmatched junction bases: 3. From germline, CDR1 is SGDLS and CDR2 YYNGEE. The CDR3 contains 14 residues. CDR3 sequence (DNA): TGTGCCAGCAGCGTTGGACAGGGAACCTACGAGCAGTACTTC. This gives the protein CASSVGQGTYEQYF.

The CDR3 spells CASSLDRDSNQPQHF. The CDR3 coding sequence is TGTGCCAGCAGCCTTGACAGGGACAGCAATCAGCCCCAGCATTTT. V usage is TRBV6-6 and J usage is TRBJ1-5; 7 bases map to TRBD1. J gave up 1 base and V 6 bases, and 6 bases lay outside the gene matches. Germline V gives CDR1 MNHNY, CDR2 SVGAGI (reference sequence). The CDR3 consists of 15 residues.

The chain carries TRBV6-1 and TRBJ1-1; D uncertain. V shed 6 bases and J shed 5 bases, with 13 bases lying between them. The CDR3 has 13 residues. The germline V gene encodes CDR1 MNHNS and CDR2 SASEGT. The chain's CDR3 is CASSWSMRTEAFF. CDR3 in DNA: TGTGCCAGCAGCTGGTCCATGCGGACTGAAGCTTTCTTT.

V is TRBV18 and J is TRBJ2-1; D unclear. V gave up 5 bases and J gave up 3 bases, with 5 bases separating them. This CDR3 comprises 12 residues. From germline, CDR1 is KGHSH and CDR2 LQKENI. This CDR3 reads CASSTDYNEQFF. The CDR3 DNA is TGTGCCAGCTCAACAGACTACAATGAGCAGTTCTTC.

The chain has TRBV7-9 and TRBJ2-1; D perhaps matches TRBD2 (6 bases). This CDR3 spans 19 amino acids. V lost 4 bases and J lost 2, with 24 bases in between. CDR1 is SEHNR and CDR2 is FQNEAQ in the germline V gene (reference sequence). CDR3 residues: CASSSKGTASVQPYNEQFF. CDR3 DNA: TGTGCCAGCAGCTCAAAGGGGACTGCCTCGGTTCAGCCCTACAATGAGCAGTTCTTC. The whole variable domain, remainder taken from reference TRBV7-9 and TRBJ2-1, is DTGVSQNPRHKITKRGQNVTFRCDPISEHNRLYWYRQTLGQGPEFLTYFQNEAQLEKSRLLSDRFSAERPKGSFSTLEIQRTEQGDSAMYLCASSSKGTASVQPYNEQFFGPGTRLTVL.

J is TRBJ2-1 and V is TRBV27; D remains unclear. Germline loops: CDR1 MNHEY, CDR2 SMNVEV (reference sequence). V dropped 3 bases and J dropped 1 base, with 7 bases sitting between them. The CDR3 is 14 residues long. For the CDR3, the DNA is TGTGCCAGCAGTTTTGCAGGTTCCTACAATGAGCAGTTCTTC. This encodes CASSFAGSYNEQFF.

The gene calls are TRBV29-1 and TRBJ2-7, with TRBD2 as a possible D gene (6 bases). The CDR3 runs 12 residues. The germline V gene has CDR1 SQVTM and CDR2 ANQGSEA. V shed 4 bases and J shed 0 bases, with 7 bases lying between them. CDR3 in DNA: TGCAGCGTTGTCGGGGGCTCCTACGAGCAGTACTTC. This codes for CSVVGGSYEQYF.

The chain recombines TRBV4-2 with TRBJ1-4; 7 bases line up with TRBD1. Germline-derived CDR1 and CDR2 are LGHNA and YNFKEQ. The CDR3 extends over 16 amino acids. Unmatched junction bases numbered 7, after V lost 0 bases and J lost 6 bases. The CDR3, as DNA: TGTGCCAGCAGCCAAGACCCCCGGGACAGCCATGAAAAACTGTTTTTT. Its protein product is CASSQDPRDSHEKLFF.

V usage is TRBV27 and J usage is TRBJ2-1, with TRBD2 matching 8 bases. Germline CDR1 reads MNHEY; CDR2 reads SMNVEV (reference sequence). The CDR3 totals 15 residues. V dropped 3 bases and J dropped 7; count of bases not matched to a gene: 8. As DNA, the CDR3 is TGTGCCAGCAGTTTCGGAGATAGCGGGATAAATGAGCAGTTCTTC. It is translated as CASSFGDSGINEQFF.

The chain carries TRBV5-1 and TRBJ2-2; D is unresolved. V dropped 0 bases and J dropped 4 bases, with 7 bases sitting between them. The germline V gene has CDR1 SGHRS and CDR2 YFSETQ. The CDR3 consists of 14 residues. The CDR3 protein is CASSLGQATGELFF. CDR3 DNA: TGCGCCAGCAGCTTGGGCCAGGCCACCGGGGAGCTGTTTTTT.

The rearrangement links TRBV5-4 to TRBJ1-6, with a weak D call TRBD1 (5 bases). Trimming cost V 0 bases and J 1 base, with 11 bases left between them. Germline V gene sequence: CDR1 SGHNT, CDR2 YYREEE (reference sequence). The CDR3 has 17 residues. The CDR3 DNA reads as TGTGCCAGCAGCTTGGTGCAGGGAGGGTCCTATAATTCACCCCTCCACTTT. Translated, it gives CASSLVQGGSYNSPLHF.

As to this clone: This CDR3 is also generated by other DNA sequences in the sample. V and J are TRBV5-1 and TRBJ2-3; D perhaps matches TRBD1 (6 bases). V lost 4 bases to trimming and J lost 0 bases, with 9 bases between them. The germline V gene encodes CDR1 SGHRS and CDR2 YFSETQ. This CDR3 region has 14 residues. CDR3 loop: CASSLGQSTDTQYF. In DNA form, the CDR3 reads TGCGCCAGCAGCCTAGGACAGAGCACAGATACGCAGTATTTT.

The rearrangement links TRBV7-9 to TRBJ2-7; 9 bases fit TRBD2. Per the germline V gene, CDR1 is SEHNR and CDR2 is FQNEAQ (reference sequence). The CDR3 covers 15 residues. V was pared by 4 bases and J by 3 bases, with 7 bases of the junction left unmatched. The CDR3 coding sequence is TGTGCCAGCAGCTCAACCGGGACTAGCAGCTACGAGCAGTACTTC. Encoded protein: CASSSTGTSSYEQYF.

This clone was detected only a few times. The rearrangement joins TRBV19 to TRBJ1-1; TRBD1 might be the D (6 bases). The V end was cut by 4 bases, the J end by 1 base, with 7 bases between. The CDR3 contains 13 residues. Germline CDR1 is LNHDA and CDR2 is SQIVND (reference sequence). As DNA, the CDR3 is TGTGCCAGTAGTACACAGGGGAACACTGAAGCTTTCTTT. Protein product: CASSTQGNTEAFF.

The gene calls are TRBV2 and TRBJ1-4; D perhaps matches TRBD1 (6 bases). Trimming took 5 bases from V and 2 from J, leaving 12 bases between them. Per germline, CDR1 SNHLY and CDR2 FYNNEI. The CDR3 covers 15 residues. CDR3 nucleotides: TGTGCCAGCAGTATAAACAGGGTTACTAATGAAAAACTGTTTTTT. Its protein is CASSINRVTNEKLFF.

J is TRBJ2-7 and V is TRBV6-5; tentative D call: TRBD2 (6 bases). Germline CDR1 and CDR2: MNHEY and SVGAGI. This CDR3 contains 14 residues. Trimming cost V 4 bases and J 6 bases, with 16 bases left between them. The CDR3 DNA is TGTGCCAGCAGTTTACAGGAGGGGCGGCGCGAGCAGTACTTC. Its translation: CASSLQEGRREQYF.